This passage covers 8 T cell receptor beta chains from one sample sequenced in a study of blood T cell repertoires in COVID-19. Some clones are missing from TCRdb's copy, which holds only in-frame ones; the method was immunoSEQ multiplex PCR. The sample lists under 200,000 clones, 80% to 90% occurring once. What was sequenced was peripheral blood. The receptors come from a woman aged 70-85 years with COVID-19, enrolled during active disease.

This clone was picked up a small number of times. This sequence joins TRBV5-1 and TRBJ2-1, with 13 bases lining up with TRBD2. The CDR3 is 19 residues long. Unmatched junction bases numbered 16, after V lost 4 bases and J lost 6 bases. From germline, CDR1 is SGHRS and CDR2 YFSETQ. The CDR3 coding sequence is TGCGCCAGCAGCCCCGGACTAGCGGGAGTCCTTTTTCGAGGCAATGAGCAGTTCTTC. This sequence encodes CASSPGLAGVLFRGNEQFF. The full variable domain, in which reference TRBV5-1 and TRBJ2-1 provide the parts outside the CDR3, is KAGVTQTPRYLIKTRGQQVTLSCSPISGHRSVSWYQQTPGQGLQFLFEYFSETQRNKGNFPGRFSGRQFSNSRSEMNVSTLELGDSALYLCASSPGLAGVLFRGNEQFFGPGTRLTVL.

The chain has TRBV5-5 and TRBJ2-1; 12 bases fit TRBD1. The junction had 5 bases not matched to a gene; V was cut back by 4 bases and J by 3 bases. The CDR3 is made up of 16 amino acids. CDR1 and CDR2 (germline): SGHKS, YYEKEE (reference sequence). Here the CDR3 DNA reads TGTGCCAGCAGCAGGGGACAGGGGGCTATCTACAATGAGCAGTTCTTC. Its translation is CASSRGQGAIYNEQFF.

This clone was detected only a few times. V gene TRBV28 combines with J gene TRBJ1-2, with 7 bases aligning to TRBD1. V lost 5 bases, J lost 2 bases, and 5 bases stayed unmatched. Looked up from germline, CDR1 is MDHEN and CDR2 is SYDVKM. The CDR3 extends over 14 amino acids. CDR3 coding DNA: TGTGCCAGCAGTCGACCGACAGGGAACTATGGCTACACCTTC. Translation: CASSRPTGNYGYTF.

The chain links TRBV12-3 or TRBV12-4 to TRBJ2-5; TRBD1 aligns across 7 bases. The CDR3 loop spans 13 amino acids. Losses at the gene ends were 1 base for V and 4 bases for J; bases not matched to a gene: 0. The CDR3 here is CASSLDRGETQYF. The CDR3, as DNA: TGTGCCAGCAGTTTAGACAGGGGAGAGACCCAGTACTTC.

The rearrangement joins TRBV19 to TRBJ1-3; unclear D gene. V shed 8 bases and J shed 2 bases, with 13 bases lying between them. There are 14 residues in the CDR3. The germline CDR1 and CDR2 sequences are LNHDA and SQIVND (reference sequence). The chain's CDR3 is CASSTDYTGNTIYF. CDR3 in DNA: TGTGCCAGTTCCACCGACTACACTGGAAACACCATATATTTT.

This chain links TRBV29-1 with TRBJ1-2; D is unresolved. This CDR3 has 14 amino acids. Trimming removed 1 base at V and 2 bases at J, with 11 bases between. Per germline, CDR1 SQVTM and CDR2 ANQGSEA. The CDR3 region has the DNA TGCAGCGTTGAAGTGGGCCCTCCAAACTATGGCTACACCTTC. This translates into CSVEVGPPNYGYTF.

This clone was picked up a small number of times. The chain is built from TRBV20-1 and TRBJ1-2; a weak D match, TRBD1 (6 bases). Trimming left V 3 bases short and J 4 bases short, with 27 bases between. This CDR3 is 18 amino acids long. Germline CDR1 reads DFQATT; CDR2 reads SNEGSKA (reference sequence). This chain's CDR3 is CSASRNFGTTPKPYGYTF. The CDR3 coding sequence is TGCAGTGCTAGTCGGAACTTCGGGACAACTCCCAAACCCTATGGCTACACCTTC.

The chain links TRBV16 to TRBJ1-2; 7 nucleotides match TRBD1. The CDR3 has 14 amino acids. CDR1 KGHSY and CDR2 FQNENV come from the germline V gene. With 7 bases clipped from V and 2 bases from J, the junction kept 7 bases outside the gene matches. For the CDR3, the DNA is TGTGCCAGCACCCCGGACAGGATGAACTATGGCTACACCTTC. Its protein product is CASTPDRMNYGYTF.